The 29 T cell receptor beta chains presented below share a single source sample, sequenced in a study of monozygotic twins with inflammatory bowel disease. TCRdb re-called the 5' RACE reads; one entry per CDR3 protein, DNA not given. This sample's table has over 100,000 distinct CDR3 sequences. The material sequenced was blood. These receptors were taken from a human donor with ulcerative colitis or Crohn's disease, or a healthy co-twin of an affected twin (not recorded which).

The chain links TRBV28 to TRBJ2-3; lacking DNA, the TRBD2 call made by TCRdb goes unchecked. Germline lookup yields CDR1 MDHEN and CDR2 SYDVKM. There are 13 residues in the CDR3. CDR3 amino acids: CAVKGARPDTQYF.

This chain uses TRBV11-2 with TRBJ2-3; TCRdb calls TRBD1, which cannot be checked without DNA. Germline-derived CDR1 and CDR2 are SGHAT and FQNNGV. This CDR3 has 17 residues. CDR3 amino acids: CASSDPFEATSTDTQYF.

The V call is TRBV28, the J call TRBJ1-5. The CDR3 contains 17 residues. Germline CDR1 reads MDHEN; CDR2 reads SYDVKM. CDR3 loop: CASSTEVSRYSNQPQHF. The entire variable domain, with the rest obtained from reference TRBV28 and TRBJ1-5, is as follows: DVKVTQSSRYLVKRTGEKVFLECVQDMDHENMFWYRQDPGLGLRLIYFSYDVKMKEKGDIPEGYSVSREKKERFSLILESASTNQTSMYLCASSTEVSRYSNQPQHFGDGTRLSIL.

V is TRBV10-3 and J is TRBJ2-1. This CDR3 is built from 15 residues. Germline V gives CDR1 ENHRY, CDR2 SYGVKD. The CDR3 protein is CAISGPRSSYNEQFF.

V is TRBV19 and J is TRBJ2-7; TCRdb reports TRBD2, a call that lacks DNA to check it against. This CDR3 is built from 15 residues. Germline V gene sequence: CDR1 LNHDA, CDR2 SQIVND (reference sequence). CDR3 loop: CASSIASGRNYEQYF.

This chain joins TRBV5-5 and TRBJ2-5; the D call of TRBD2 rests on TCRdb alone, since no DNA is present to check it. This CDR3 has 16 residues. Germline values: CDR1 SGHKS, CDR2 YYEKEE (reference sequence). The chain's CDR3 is CASSLGTSSGQETQYF.

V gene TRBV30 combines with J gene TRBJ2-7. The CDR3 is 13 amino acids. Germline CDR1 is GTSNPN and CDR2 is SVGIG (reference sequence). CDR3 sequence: CAWSVSLYYEQYF.

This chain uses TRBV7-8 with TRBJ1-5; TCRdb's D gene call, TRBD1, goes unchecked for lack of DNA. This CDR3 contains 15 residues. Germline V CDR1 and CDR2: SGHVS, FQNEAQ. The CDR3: CASSLTRVRNQPQHF.

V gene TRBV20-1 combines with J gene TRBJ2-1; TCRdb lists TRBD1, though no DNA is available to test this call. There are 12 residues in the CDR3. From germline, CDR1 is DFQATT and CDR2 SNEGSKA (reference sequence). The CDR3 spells CSAPPEGHEQFF.

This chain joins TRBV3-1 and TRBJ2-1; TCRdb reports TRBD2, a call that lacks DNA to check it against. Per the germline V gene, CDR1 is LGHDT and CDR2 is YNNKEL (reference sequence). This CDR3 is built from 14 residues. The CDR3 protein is CASSLAGGPYEQFF.

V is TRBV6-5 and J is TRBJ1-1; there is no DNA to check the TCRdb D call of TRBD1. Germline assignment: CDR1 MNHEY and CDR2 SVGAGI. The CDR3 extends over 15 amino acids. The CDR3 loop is CASSLMTGAQAEAFF.

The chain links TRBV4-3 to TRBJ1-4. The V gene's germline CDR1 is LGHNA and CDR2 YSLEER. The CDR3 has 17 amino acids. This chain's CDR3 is CASSHLLGDSPNEKLFF.

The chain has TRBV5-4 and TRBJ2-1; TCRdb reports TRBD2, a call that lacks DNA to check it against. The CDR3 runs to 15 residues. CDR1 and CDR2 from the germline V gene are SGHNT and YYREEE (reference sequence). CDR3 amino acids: CASSFRDYQGDEQFF.

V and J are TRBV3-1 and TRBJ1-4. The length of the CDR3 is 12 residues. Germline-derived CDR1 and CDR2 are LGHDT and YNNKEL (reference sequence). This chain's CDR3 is CASSQAQEKLFF.

CDR3 amino acids: CASSLGTTGTNYGYTF. V is TRBV5-1 and J is TRBJ1-2; the D call of TRBD1 rests on TCRdb alone, since no DNA is present to check it. Germline V gives CDR1 SGHRS, CDR2 YFSETQ. CDR3 length: 16 amino acids.

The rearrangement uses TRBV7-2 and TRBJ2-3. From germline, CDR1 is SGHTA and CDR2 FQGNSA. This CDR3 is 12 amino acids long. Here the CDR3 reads CASSLYTDTQYF.

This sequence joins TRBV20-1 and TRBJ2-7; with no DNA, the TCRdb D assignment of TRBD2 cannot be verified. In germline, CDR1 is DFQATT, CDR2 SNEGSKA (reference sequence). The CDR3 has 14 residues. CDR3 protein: CSAELAGTPYEQYF.

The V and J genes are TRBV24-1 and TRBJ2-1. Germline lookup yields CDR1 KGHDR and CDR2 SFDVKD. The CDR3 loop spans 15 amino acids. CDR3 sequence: CATSDLRSSYNEQFF.

The CDR3 is CASSHPSGRLSYNEQFF. V gene TRBV14 combines with J gene TRBJ2-1; TCRdb lists TRBD2, though no DNA is available to test this call. The CDR3 sequence is 17 residues long. CDR1 SGHDN and CDR2 FVKESK come from the germline V gene.

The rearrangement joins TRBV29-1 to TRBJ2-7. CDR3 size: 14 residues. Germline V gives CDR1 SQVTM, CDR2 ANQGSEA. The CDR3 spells CSVEGGTPDYEQYF.

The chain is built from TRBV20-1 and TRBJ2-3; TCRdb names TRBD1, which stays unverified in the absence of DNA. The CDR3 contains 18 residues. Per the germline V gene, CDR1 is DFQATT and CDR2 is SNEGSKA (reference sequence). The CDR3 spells CSARDPDPTGSSTDTQYF.

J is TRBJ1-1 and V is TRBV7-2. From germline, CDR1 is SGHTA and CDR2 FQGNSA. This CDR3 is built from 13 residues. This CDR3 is CASSSYMNTEAFF.

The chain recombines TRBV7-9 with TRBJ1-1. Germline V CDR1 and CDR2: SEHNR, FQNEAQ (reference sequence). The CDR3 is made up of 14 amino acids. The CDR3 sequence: CASSLTRGNTEAFF.

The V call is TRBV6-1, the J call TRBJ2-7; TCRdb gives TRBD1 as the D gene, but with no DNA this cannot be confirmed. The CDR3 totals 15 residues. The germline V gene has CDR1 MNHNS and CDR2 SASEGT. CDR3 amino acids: CASSPTNRVSYEQYF.

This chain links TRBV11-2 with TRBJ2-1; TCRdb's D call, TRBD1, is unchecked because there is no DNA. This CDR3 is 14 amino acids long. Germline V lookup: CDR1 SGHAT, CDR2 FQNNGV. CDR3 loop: CASSLVGQDNEQFF.

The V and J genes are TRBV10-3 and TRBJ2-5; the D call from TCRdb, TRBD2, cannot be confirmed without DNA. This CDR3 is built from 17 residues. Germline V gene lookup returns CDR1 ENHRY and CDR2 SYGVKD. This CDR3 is CATGTPIAGGPLETQYF.

The CDR3: CASSQSPFEGNEQFF. This chain uses TRBV3-1 with TRBJ2-1; lacking DNA, the TRBD1 call made by TCRdb goes unchecked. Germline CDR1 and CDR2: LGHDT and YNNKEL (reference sequence). The CDR3 covers 15 residues.

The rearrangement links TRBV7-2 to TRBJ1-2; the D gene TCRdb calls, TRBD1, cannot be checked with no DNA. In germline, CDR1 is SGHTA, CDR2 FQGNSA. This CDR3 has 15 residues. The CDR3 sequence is CASSRTTLSSYGYTF.

The CDR3 spells CSVEGASGRSSYNEQFF. The chain links TRBV29-1 to TRBJ2-1; TCRdb's D call, TRBD2, is unchecked because there is no DNA. This CDR3 contains 17 residues. The germline V gene encodes CDR1 SQVTM and CDR2 ANQGSEA.